This is a list of T cell receptor beta chains from one sample in a study of response to subunit inactivated influenza vaccine. In TCRdb, the RT-PCR reads were re-called with MiXCR into one record per CDR3 protein. The table includes around 200,000 distinct CDR3 sequences, 13% to 15% detected once. The sequencing used CD8+ T cells sorted from PBMCs, collected about 5 days after vaccination. These receptors all stem from a man aged 50 to 60 who received an inactivated influenza vaccine. Both conserved end residues are part of each CDR3. Each record gives: V gene, clone size, D gene, J gene, CDR3 DNA, CDR3 protein. The D gene is left open where the match is weak. Rows may omit the clone size; those that give it use once, few, many or a size class.

v_call: TRBV12-3/TRBV12-4
clone_size: many
d_call: NA
j_call: TRBJ2-2
cdr3_nt: TGTGCCAGCCGCCGCGGCAGCGGGGAGCTGTTTTTT
cdr3_aa: CASRRGSGELFF

v_call: TRBV7-9
clone_size: NA
d_call: NA
j_call: TRBJ2-1
cdr3_nt: TGTGCCAGCAGCTTTAGCGGCCCCTCCTACAATGAGCAGTTCTTC
cdr3_aa: CASSFSGPSYNEQFF

v_call: TRBV7-9
clone_size: NA
d_call: TRBD1
j_call: TRBJ1-1
cdr3_nt: TGTGCCAGCAGCAGGGTAGGACAGGGGCATGAAGCTTTCTTT
cdr3_aa: CASSRVGQGHEAFF

v_call: TRBV7-9
clone_size: many
d_call: NA
j_call: TRBJ2-7
cdr3_nt: TGTGCCAGCAGCTCGTCAAATGCCTACGAGCAGTACTTC
cdr3_aa: CASSSSNAYEQYF

v_call: TRBV4-3
clone_size: many
d_call: NA
j_call: TRBJ2-7
cdr3_nt: TGCGCCAGCAGCCAATGGACAGCCTACGAGCAGTACTTC
cdr3_aa: CASSQWTAYEQYF

v_call: TRBV28
clone_size: few
d_call: NA
j_call: TRBJ2-5
cdr3_nt: TGTGCCAGCAGTGACGCCCGGGCGGGCCTAGAGACCCAGTACTTC
cdr3_aa: CASSDARAGLETQYF

v_call: TRBV7-9
clone_size: NA
d_call: TRBD1
j_call: TRBJ1-6
cdr3_nt: TGTGCCAGCAGCTCCGGGACAGGGGACTCACCCCTCCACTTT
cdr3_aa: CASSSGTGDSPLHF

v_call: TRBV15
clone_size: few
d_call: TRBD1
j_call: TRBJ2-3
cdr3_nt: TGTGCCACCAGCGGGGATAGGGGGCCTAGCACAGATACGCAGTATTTT
cdr3_aa: CATSGDRGPSTDTQYF

v_call: TRBV6-1
clone_size: NA
d_call: NA
j_call: TRBJ2-7
cdr3_nt: TGTGCCAGCAGTCCCGGCCCTTGGGGGTACGAGCAGTACTTC
cdr3_aa: CASSPGPWGYEQYF

v_call: TRBV6-1
clone_size: NA
d_call: NA
j_call: TRBJ2-2
cdr3_nt: TGTGCCAGCTGTGGGTCGCTCGACACCGGGGAGCTGTTTTTT
cdr3_aa: CASCGSLDTGELFF

v_call: TRBV25-1
clone_size: NA
d_call: NA
j_call: TRBJ2-1
cdr3_nt: TGTGCCAGCAGTGCTCCTGACAGGAAACACTACAATGAGCAGTTCTTC
cdr3_aa: CASSAPDRKHYNEQFF

v_call: TRBV7-7
clone_size: NA
d_call: NA
j_call: TRBJ2-1
cdr3_nt: TGTGCCAGCAGCTTAGATTACGGAAATGAGCAGTTCTTC
cdr3_aa: CASSLDYGNEQFF

v_call: TRBV6-1
clone_size: few
d_call: NA
j_call: TRBJ1-2
cdr3_nt: TGTGCCAGCAGAGACCCCGGGGGCACCTATGGCTACACCTTC
cdr3_aa: CASRDPGGTYGYTF

v_call: TRBV7-6
clone_size: few
d_call: NA
j_call: TRBJ2-7
cdr3_nt: TGTGCCAGCAGCTTAAGTGTTGAGGGCGAGCAGTACTTC
cdr3_aa: CASSLSVEGEQYF

v_call: TRBV4-1
clone_size: NA
d_call: NA
j_call: TRBJ2-7
cdr3_nt: TGCGCCAGCAGCCAGGTCAGAACCTACGAGCAGTACTTC
cdr3_aa: CASSQVRTYEQYF

v_call: TRBV10-3
clone_size: few
d_call: NA
j_call: TRBJ2-7
cdr3_nt: TGTGCCATCAGTGAGTCGGGGGGTTACGAGCAGTACTTC
cdr3_aa: CAISESGGYEQYF

v_call: TRBV7-9
clone_size: NA
d_call: NA
j_call: TRBJ2-1
cdr3_nt: TGTGCCAGCAGCTTAGCTTCCTTGGCTTCTGGTGAGCAGTTCTTC
cdr3_aa: CASSLASLASGEQFF

v_call: TRBV7-9
clone_size: few
d_call: NA
j_call: TRBJ1-2
cdr3_nt: TGTGCCAGCAGCCCACAAGATGGAGACACCTTC
cdr3_aa: CASSPQDGDTF

v_call: TRBV9
clone_size: few
d_call: NA
j_call: TRBJ2-2
cdr3_nt: TGTGCCAGCAGCGTTTCAGGCGCCACCGGGGAGCTGTTTTTT
cdr3_aa: CASSVSGATGELFF

v_call: TRBV7-7
clone_size: NA
d_call: NA
j_call: TRBJ1-5
cdr3_nt: TGTGCCAGCAGCTTAGGTGGCAGTGGAAGCAATCAGCCCCAGCATTTT
cdr3_aa: CASSLGGSGSNQPQHF

v_call: TRBV6-5
clone_size: NA
d_call: NA
j_call: TRBJ2-7
cdr3_nt: TGTGCCAGCAGTTACTCAACAGTCCCCACTCCCTACGAGCAGTACTTC
cdr3_aa: CASSYSTVPTPYEQYF

v_call: TRBV20-1
clone_size: few
d_call: NA
j_call: TRBJ1-1
cdr3_nt: TGCAGTGCTAGAGGCGGGGGCTGGGGCACTGAAGCTTTCTTT
cdr3_aa: CSARGGGWGTEAFF

v_call: TRBV11-2
clone_size: many
d_call: NA
j_call: TRBJ2-3
cdr3_nt: TGTGCCAGCAGCTTAGTTTTGCGAGGACACACAGATACGCAGTATTTT
cdr3_aa: CASSLVLRGHTDTQYF

v_call: TRBV12-3/TRBV12-4
clone_size: NA
d_call: NA
j_call: TRBJ1-4
cdr3_nt: TGTGCCAGCAGTGCGACAGACCCTAATGAAAAACTGTTTTTT
cdr3_aa: CASSATDPNEKLFF

v_call: TRBV9
clone_size: NA
d_call: TRBD1
j_call: TRBJ2-7
cdr3_nt: TGTGCCAGCAGCCCTGGACAGGGGCACTCCTACGAGCAGTACTTC
cdr3_aa: CASSPGQGHSYEQYF

v_call: TRBV5-1
clone_size: NA
d_call: TRBD2
j_call: TRBJ2-5
cdr3_nt: TGCGCCAGCAGCTCTCGCATAGCGGGAGGGCTGGAGACCCAGTACTTC
cdr3_aa: CASSSRIAGGLETQYF

v_call: TRBV7-9
clone_size: many
d_call: TRBD2
j_call: TRBJ2-1
cdr3_nt: TGTGCCAGCAGCGTGACGACTAGCGTCTACAATGAGCAGTTCTTC
cdr3_aa: CASSVTTSVYNEQFF

v_call: TRBV29-1
clone_size: NA
d_call: NA
j_call: TRBJ2-1
cdr3_nt: TGCAGCGTTTCCGGGCAGGGTACGAATGAGCAGTTCTTC
cdr3_aa: CSVSGQGTNEQFF

v_call: TRBV24-1
clone_size: NA
d_call: NA
j_call: TRBJ2-2
cdr3_nt: TGTGCCACCAGTGATTTCAACTTGGGGAACACCGGGGAGCTGTTTTTT
cdr3_aa: CATSDFNLGNTGELFF

v_call: TRBV3-1
clone_size: few
d_call: TRBD2
j_call: TRBJ2-5
cdr3_nt: TGTGCCAGCAGCCAAGTCCAATGGACTAGCGGAGAGACCCAGTACTTC
cdr3_aa: CASSQVQWTSGETQYF

v_call: TRBV7-8
clone_size: NA
d_call: TRBD2
j_call: TRBJ2-3
cdr3_nt: TGTGCCAGCAGCTTAAAGACTAGCGGGAGATGGGAAACAGATACGCAGTATTTT
cdr3_aa: CASSLKTSGRWETDTQYF

v_call: TRBV7-8
clone_size: few
d_call: NA
j_call: TRBJ2-2
cdr3_nt: TGTGCCAGCAGCTTAGGGCCGCACAGTTATACCGGGGAGCTGTTTTTT
cdr3_aa: CASSLGPHSYTGELFF

v_call: TRBV7-9
clone_size: NA
d_call: NA
j_call: TRBJ2-3
cdr3_nt: TGTGCCAGCAGCTTAAAACAGGGGAGGACAGATACGCAGTATTTT
cdr3_aa: CASSLKQGRTDTQYF

v_call: TRBV6-5
clone_size: NA
d_call: NA
j_call: TRBJ2-3
cdr3_nt: TGTGCCAGCAGTTACTTGACTAGCACAGATACGCAGTATTTT
cdr3_aa: CASSYLTSTDTQYF

v_call: TRBV15
clone_size: NA
d_call: NA
j_call: TRBJ2-7
cdr3_nt: TGTGCCACCAGCATGGGACGGGATGGAGGCGAGCAGTACTTC
cdr3_aa: CATSMGRDGGEQYF

v_call: TRBV11-2
clone_size: few
d_call: NA
j_call: TRBJ2-7
cdr3_nt: TGTGCCAGCAAAGGACAAACCTACGAGCAGTACTTC
cdr3_aa: CASKGQTYEQYF

v_call: TRBV7-9
clone_size: few
d_call: TRBD1
j_call: TRBJ1-1
cdr3_nt: TGTGCCAGCAGCTTCCTAGTCCCGGGACAGGAAGAAGCTTTCTTT
cdr3_aa: CASSFLVPGQEEAFF

v_call: TRBV6-5
clone_size: many
d_call: NA
j_call: TRBJ2-2
cdr3_nt: TGTGCCAGCAGTTACGGACTGTCCACCGGGGAGCTGTTTTTT
cdr3_aa: CASSYGLSTGELFF

v_call: TRBV7-8
clone_size: few
d_call: NA
j_call: TRBJ2-1
cdr3_nt: TGTGCCAGCAGCTTAGTTTTTGGAGGGTCCGGGACAGTCCACAATGAGCAGTTCTTC
cdr3_aa: CASSLVFGGSGTVHNEQFF

v_call: TRBV9
clone_size: NA
d_call: NA
j_call: TRBJ2-5
cdr3_nt: TGTGCCAGCAGCCTAGCGAGGGAAGAGACCCAGTACTTC
cdr3_aa: CASSLAREETQYF

v_call: TRBV5-1
clone_size: few
d_call: TRBD1
j_call: TRBJ1-1
cdr3_nt: TGCGCCAGCAGCTGGACAGGTAGAAGTCCTGAAGCTTTCTTT
cdr3_aa: CASSWTGRSPEAFF

v_call: TRBV13
clone_size: few
d_call: NA
j_call: TRBJ2-5
cdr3_nt: TGTGCCAGCAGCTTAGGTTACCAAGAGACCCAGCACTTC
cdr3_aa: CASSLGYQETQHF

v_call: TRBV29-1
clone_size: NA
d_call: NA
j_call: TRBJ2-7
cdr3_nt: TGCAGCGTTGAAGATCTGGATTCCGAGCAGTACTTC
cdr3_aa: CSVEDLDSEQYF

v_call: TRBV20-1
clone_size: NA
d_call: NA
j_call: TRBJ2-2
cdr3_nt: TGCAGTGCTTATGAGCGGGCGGGGACCGGGGAGCTGTTTTTT
cdr3_aa: CSAYERAGTGELFF

v_call: TRBV16
clone_size: few
d_call: NA
j_call: TRBJ2-1
cdr3_nt: TGTGCCAGCAGCCTTCCATTAAATGAGCAGTTCTTC
cdr3_aa: CASSLPLNEQFF

v_call: TRBV7-9
clone_size: few
d_call: TRBD1
j_call: TRBJ2-3
cdr3_nt: TGTGCCAGCAGCTCCTATCGGGACAGGGCAAGCGAAGATACGCAGTATTTT
cdr3_aa: CASSSYRDRASEDTQYF

v_call: TRBV9
clone_size: NA
d_call: TRBD2
j_call: TRBJ2-1
cdr3_nt: TGTGCCAGCAGCGTAAATTTGGGGAACGGGGGGGAGCTGTACAATGAGCAGTTCTTC
cdr3_aa: CASSVNLGNGGELYNEQFF

v_call: TRBV7-2
clone_size: few
d_call: NA
j_call: TRBJ2-1
cdr3_nt: TGTGCCAGCGGTATACAGGGTGCCCTCTACAATGAGCAGTTCTTC
cdr3_aa: CASGIQGALYNEQFF

v_call: TRBV9
clone_size: NA
d_call: NA
j_call: TRBJ1-3
cdr3_nt: TGTGCCAGCAGCACGGCTAGAGGGTGGTCTGGAAACACCATATATTTT
cdr3_aa: CASSTARGWSGNTIYF

v_call: TRBV2
clone_size: NA
d_call: NA
j_call: TRBJ1-5
cdr3_nt: TGTGCCAGCGCAAAGGGGGGTACCTATAGCAATCAGCCCCAGCATTTT
cdr3_aa: CASAKGGTYSNQPQHF

v_call: TRBV27
clone_size: NA
d_call: TRBD1
j_call: TRBJ2-1
cdr3_nt: TGTGCCAGCAGTTTGAGGGACAGTAACTACAATGAGCAGTTCTTC
cdr3_aa: CASSLRDSNYNEQFF

v_call: TRBV7-9
clone_size: few
d_call: NA
j_call: TRBJ1-1
cdr3_nt: TGTGCCAGCGTAGGGAGTTTGAACACTGAAGCTTTCTTT
cdr3_aa: CASVGSLNTEAFF

v_call: TRBV14
clone_size: few
d_call: NA
j_call: TRBJ1-4
cdr3_nt: TGTGCCAGCAGCCAGCGAAGACAGGCGGCAAGTGAAAAACTGTTTTTT
cdr3_aa: CASSQRRQAASEKLFF

v_call: TRBV6-1
clone_size: few
d_call: NA
j_call: TRBJ1-5
cdr3_nt: TGTGCCAGCAGTGAAGCCGGCAGCGTTTGGCCCCAGCATTTT
cdr3_aa: CASSEAGSVWPQHF

v_call: TRBV27
clone_size: once
d_call: NA
j_call: TRBJ1-1
cdr3_nt: TGTGCCAGCAGTTTGGAGGGGCGGACTGAAGCTTTCTTT
cdr3_aa: CASSLEGRTEAFF